This TCR beta chain was captured in a study of T cell responses to AZD1222 COVID-19 vaccine. The repertoire was sequenced with immunoSEQ multiplex PCR; TCRdb's copy has only in-frame clones and lacks some. The sample carries roughly 180,000 clones, roughly nine tenths recorded once. CDR3 length equals 12 residues. Germline V gene lookup returns CDR1 MNHEY and CDR2 SVGAGI. Trimming took 6 bases from V and 4 from J, leaving 7 bases between them. The chain recombines TRBV6-5 with TRBJ2-1; possibly TRBD2 for D (5 bases). This TCR was recovered from an adult in good health. The sequencing used peripheral blood, collected on day 0 of AZD1222 vaccination. In nucleotides, the CDR3 is TGTGCCAGCAGAGCGGTTTACAATGAGCAGTTCTTC. Its protein is CASRAVYNEQFF.